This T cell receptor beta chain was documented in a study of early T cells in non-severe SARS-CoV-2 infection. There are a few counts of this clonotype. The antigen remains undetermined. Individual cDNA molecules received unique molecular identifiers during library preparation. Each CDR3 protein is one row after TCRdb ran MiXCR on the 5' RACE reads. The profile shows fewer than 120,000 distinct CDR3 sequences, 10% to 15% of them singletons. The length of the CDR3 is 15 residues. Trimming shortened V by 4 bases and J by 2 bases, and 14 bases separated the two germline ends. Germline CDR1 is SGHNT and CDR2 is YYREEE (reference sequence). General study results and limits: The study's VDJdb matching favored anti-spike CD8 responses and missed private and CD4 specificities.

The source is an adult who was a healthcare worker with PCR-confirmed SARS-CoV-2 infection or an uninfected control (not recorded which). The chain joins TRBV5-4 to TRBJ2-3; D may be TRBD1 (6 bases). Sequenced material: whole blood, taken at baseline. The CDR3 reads CASSHQGRYTDTQYF. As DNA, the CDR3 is TGTGCCAGCAGCCACCAGGGGCGGTACACAGATACGCAGTATTTT.